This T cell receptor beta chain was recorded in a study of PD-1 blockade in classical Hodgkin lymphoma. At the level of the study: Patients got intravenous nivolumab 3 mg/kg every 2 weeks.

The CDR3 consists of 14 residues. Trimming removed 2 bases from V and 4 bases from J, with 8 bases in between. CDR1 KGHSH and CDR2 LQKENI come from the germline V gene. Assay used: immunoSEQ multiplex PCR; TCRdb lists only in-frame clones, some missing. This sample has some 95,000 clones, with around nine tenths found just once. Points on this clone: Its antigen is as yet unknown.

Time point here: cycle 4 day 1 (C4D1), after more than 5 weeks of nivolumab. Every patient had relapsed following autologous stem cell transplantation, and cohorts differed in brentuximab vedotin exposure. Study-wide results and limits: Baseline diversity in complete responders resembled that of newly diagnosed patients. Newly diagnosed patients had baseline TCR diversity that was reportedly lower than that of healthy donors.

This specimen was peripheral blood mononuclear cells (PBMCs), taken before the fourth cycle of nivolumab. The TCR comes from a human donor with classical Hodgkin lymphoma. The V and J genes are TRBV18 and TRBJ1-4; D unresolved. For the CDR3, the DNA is TGTGCCAGCTCACCAGGGCAGGATAATGAAAAACTGTTTTTT. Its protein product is CASSPGQDNEKLFF.